This T cell receptor (beta chain) appears in the sequencing data of a study of T cells after posttransplantation cyclophosphamide. Assay: immunoSEQ multiplex PCR; the TCRdb copy retains only in-frame clones and omits some. The profile shows about 66,000 clones, 85% to 95% of them singletons. Sequencing was done on a sample of PBMCs. This sequence was found in a woman in her twenties or thirties in good health and a related stem cell transplant donor.

The CDR3 spells CASSDSRGGADTQYF. Here the CDR3 DNA reads TGTGCCAGCAGTGACTCGCGCGGGGGGGCAGATACGCAGTATTTT. The V call is TRBV6-4, the J call TRBJ2-3; 9 bases are shared with TRBD2. Germline CDR1 is MRHNA and CDR2 is SNTAGT. CDR3 length equals 15 residues. V lost 0 bases, J lost 4 bases, and 2 bases stayed unmatched.